A single sample gave rise to the 6 T cell receptor beta chains below, sequenced in a study of T and B cells in COVID-19 patients. Multiplex PCR with BIOMED2 TRB-A/B primer pools amplified TRB rearrangements. One entry per CDR3 protein, called by TCRdb with MiXCR from the multiplex PCR reads. The data show a few thousand distinct CDR3 sequences, roughly 23% seen once. Blood genomic DNA input for TRB amplification was roughly 250-500 ng. The sequencing input was blood. Receptor source: a human donor with active COVID-19.

This clonotype ranks as medium-sized. This chain joins TRBV12-3 or TRBV12-4 and TRBJ2-1; 7 positions match TRBD1. V trimming: 5 bases; J trimming: 8 bases; junction bases outside the gene matches: 18. The CDR3 is 17 residues long. CDR3 amino acids: CASSQIPPDRERDEQFF. Written as DNA, the CDR3 is TGTGCCAGCAGTCAAATACCCCCTGACAGGGAAAGGGATGAGCAGTTCTTC.

The V gene is TRBV7-2, the J gene TRBJ2-7; no reliable D call. Deletions cut 2 bases from V and 4 bases from J, with 9 bases between. Germline CDR1 and CDR2: SGHTA and FQGNSA. This CDR3 contains 13 residues. The CDR3 sequence is CASSLIGRYEQYF. The CDR3 bases are TGTGCCAGCAGCTTAATAGGGCGGTACGAGCAGTACTTC.

By share of the sample, this clonotype is medium-sized. The chain employs TRBV27 and TRBJ1-5; a possible D gene is TRBD1 (6 bases). Germline CDR1 and CDR2: MNHEY and SMNVEV (reference sequence). This CDR3 contains 16 residues. The V end was cut by 0 bases, the J end by 4 bases, with 13 bases between. The DNA of the CDR3 is TGTGCCAGCAGTTTATCAGGGACACCTCGGAATCAGCCCCAGCATTTT. Translated: CASSLSGTPRNQPQHF.

This clonotype is large within its sample. The V gene is TRBV19, the J gene TRBJ2-6, with D hard to call. Trimming left V 1 base short and J 1 base short, with 5 bases between. Germline V CDR1 and CDR2: LNHDA, SQIVND (reference sequence). The CDR3 is made up of 15 amino acids. The CDR3 here is CASSIGSSGANVLTF. Here the CDR3 DNA reads TGTGCCAGTAGTATAGGCAGTTCTGGGGCCAACGTCCTGACTTTC.

This clonotype qualifies as medium-sized. This chain uses TRBV19 with TRBJ1-2; D is unclear. This CDR3 spans 15 amino acids. The V and J ends lost 1 base and 4 bases respectively, with 13 bases between them. Germline lookup yields CDR1 LNHDA and CDR2 SQIVND (reference sequence). Here the CDR3 reads CASSIVASFSYGYTF. DNA of the CDR3: TGTGCCAGTAGTATAGTCGCCAGCTTTTCCTATGGCTACACCTTC.

In its sample, this clonotype ranks as medium-sized (0.01 to 0.1%). This chain connects TRBV30 to TRBJ1-6, with D tentatively TRBD1 (5 bases). The V end lost 2 bases, the J end lost 3 bases, and 14 bases lay between the germline ends. The CDR3 covers 16 residues. Germline lookup yields CDR1 GTSNPN and CDR2 SVGIG (reference sequence). DNA of the CDR3: TGTGCCTGGAGTATAATGACAGCCAGCTATAATTCACCCCTCCACTTT. It is translated as CAWSIMTASYNSPLHF.